One and the same sample provided the 32 T cell receptor beta chains below, sequenced in a study of shared clonotypes between healthy human individuals. The table came from immunoSEQ multiplex PCR; TCRdb's copy has only in-frame clones and leaves some out. The repertoire has about 1.5 million clones, around 97% of them found once; the top ten carry approximately 1.1%. Sample: naive CD4+ T cells sorted from blood. The subset denotes: CD45RA+ positively selected. These receptors originate from a man aged 25 to 45 in good health.

The chain carries TRBV29-1 and TRBJ2-3; D is uncertain. CDR3 length: 14 residues. Germline CDR1 reads SQVTM; CDR2 reads ANQGSEA. Trimming left V 5 bases short and J 0 bases short, with 12 bases between. CDR3 in amino acids: CSVLSGFSTDTQYF. DNA for the CDR3: TGCAGCGTTCTATCTGGATTCAGCACAGATACGCAGTATTTT.

The chain recombines TRBV19 with TRBJ2-6; D may be TRBD2 (5 bases). CDR1 and CDR2 from the germline V gene are LNHDA and SQIVND (reference sequence). The CDR3 loop spans 14 amino acids. Between the trimmed V and J ends, which lost 7 bases and 2 bases, there was a span of 9 bases. CDR3 bases: TGTGCCAGTAATCCGGGAACTGGGGCCAACGTCCTGACTTTC. This sequence encodes CASNPGTGANVLTF.

The sample holds one count of this clone. J is TRBJ2-7 and V is TRBV28, with a tentative D call TRBD2 (6 bases). V was cut by 6 bases and J by 3 bases, with 15 bases left in between. CDR3 length: 14 residues. Germline V lookup: CDR1 MDHEN, CDR2 SYDVKM. CDR3 DNA: TGTGCCAGCAGGTACGTTAACGGGGGCTACGAGCAGTACTTC. Translated: CASRYVNGGYEQYF.

V and J are TRBV9 and TRBJ1-2, with D unresolved. Trimming took 3 bases from V and 2 from J, leaving 20 bases between them. The germline V gene encodes CDR1 SGDLS and CDR2 YYNGEE. The CDR3 spans 17 residues. The CDR3 is CASSGEGKGLGNYGYTF. The CDR3, as DNA: TGTGCCAGCAGCGGCGAGGGCAAAGGCCTGGGGAACTATGGCTACACCTTC.

With respect to this clone: This CDR3 is also generated by other DNA sequences in the sample. The CDR3 DNA reads as TGTGCCAGCAGTTTAACAGGGGGTGGGACTGAAGCTTTCTTT. It translates to CASSLTGGGTEAFF. The rearrangement links TRBV28 to TRBJ1-1; 8 nucleotides line up with TRBD1. With 2 bases clipped from V and 5 bases from J, the junction kept 4 bases outside the gene matches. This CDR3 spans 14 amino acids. Germline lookup yields CDR1 MDHEN and CDR2 SYDVKM.

As regards this clone: One end of the junction varies from germline; a read error may be responsible. V gene TRBV30 combines with J gene TRBJ2-7; D not resolved. From germline, CDR1 is GTSNPN and CDR2 SVGIG (reference sequence). The CDR3 is 11 residues long. The CDR3 region has the DNA TGTGCCTGGAGAGGATCCTACGAGCAGTGCTTC. It specifies CAWRGSYEQCF.

The genes are TRBV29-1 and TRBJ1-1; 10 bases are a match to TRBD1. Germline V gene lookup returns CDR1 SQVTM and CDR2 ANQGSEA. The CDR3 runs to 12 residues. For the CDR3, the DNA is TGCGCAGGAGGACAGGGGGTTACTGAAGCTTTCTTT. Encoded protein: CAGGQGVTEAFF.

The chain employs TRBV6-6 and TRBJ2-7, with unresolved D. This CDR3 contains 13 residues. Germline V lookup: CDR1 MNHNY, CDR2 SVGAGI (reference sequence). V shed 7 bases and J shed 0 bases, with 10 bases lying between them. CDR3 amino acids: CASTSPTSYEQYF. The CDR3 DNA is TGTGCCAGCACGTCCCCCACCTCCTACGAGCAGTACTTC.

Turning to this clone: Germline and junction disagree at one end, which may indicate a read error. Other DNA sequences in the sample encode the same CDR3. The chain combines TRBV15 with TRBJ2-7, with 9 bases aligning to TRBD1. The germline V gene encodes CDR1 LNHNV and CDR2 YYDKDF (reference sequence). The CDR3 extends over 15 amino acids. The DNA of the CDR3 is TGCGCCACCAGCAGCCCGGACAGGGGTCTGTACGAGCAGTACTTC. This sequence encodes CATSSPDRGLYEQYF.

This sequence joins TRBV28 and TRBJ1-2; D ambiguous. The V end lost 6 bases, the J end lost 4 bases, and 18 bases lay between the germline ends. Germline V gene data show CDR1 as MDHEN and CDR2 as SYDVKM. The CDR3 spans 15 residues. The CDR3 region has the DNA TGTGCCAGCAGCCTGCCCCAGAGGGCCCCCTATGGCTACACCTTC. It specifies CASSLPQRAPYGYTF.

V gene TRBV6-1 combines with J gene TRBJ1-2; D not certain. Germline V CDR1 and CDR2: MNHNS, SASEGT. The CDR3 consists of 13 residues. V was clipped by 4 bases and J by 2 bases, with 8 bases between them. CDR3 region: CASSAAANYGYTF. The CDR3, as DNA: TGTGCCAGCAGTGCGGCAGCCAACTATGGCTACACCTTC.

V is TRBV21-1 and J is TRBJ1-4; the table's D gene call, TRBD1, was not cross checked with the DNA. TRBV21-1 is a recognized pseudogene. This CDR3 contains 11 residues. CDR3 in DNA: TGTGCCAGCGGGACTACAGGGGGATCGTTTTTT. Translated: CASGTTGGSFF.

This rearrangement joins TRBV6-6 to TRBJ1-4; D is undetermined. Germline values: CDR1 MNHNY, CDR2 SVGAGI (reference sequence). Trimming removed 0 bases from V and 7 bases from J, with 6 bases in between. The CDR3 extends over 13 amino acids. The CDR3 region has the DNA TGTGCCAGCAGTTACTCGATTCGTGAAAAACTGTTTTTT. It translates to CASSYSIREKLFF.

This clone occurred once. The gene calls are TRBV5-1 and TRBJ1-1; 7 bases line up with TRBD1. Germline V gene lookup returns CDR1 SGHRS and CDR2 YFSETQ. This CDR3 comprises 15 residues. V gave up 0 bases and J gave up 1 base; unmatched junction bases: 3. CDR3 amino acids: CASSLAYRGNTEAFF. The CDR3 nucleotides are TGCGCCAGCAGCTTGGCATACAGGGGGAACACTGAAGCTTTCTTT.

This chain joins TRBV27 and TRBJ2-5; D could derive from TRBD1 or TRBD2 (5 bases each). This CDR3 has 15 amino acids. CDR1 is MNHEY, CDR2 SMNVEV, per germline (reference sequence). With 6 bases removed from V and 7 bases from J, the gap between germline ends came to 21 bases. The chain's CDR3 is CASSPRTSPGGTQYF. In nucleotides, the CDR3 is TGTGCCAGCAGCCCCCGGACTTCACCTGGGGGGACCCAGTACTTC.

This chain uses TRBV18 with TRBJ2-7; 10 nucleotides agree with TRBD2. This CDR3 is built from 16 residues. J was trimmed by 7 bases and V by 3 bases; bases with no gene match: 12. Per the germline V gene, CDR1 is KGHSH and CDR2 is LQKENI. CDR3 DNA sequence: TGTGCCAGCTCACCCGGACTAGCGGTAATAAAGTGGGAGCAGTACTTC. It yields the protein CASSPGLAVIKWEQYF.

This clone was recorded only once. The chain has TRBV11-2 and TRBJ2-1; D tentatively reads TRBD1 or TRBD2 (5 bases each). This CDR3 is built from 16 residues. V dropped 7 bases and J dropped 0 bases, with 16 bases sitting between them. Germline V CDR1 and CDR2: SGHAT, FQNNGV. CDR3 loop: CASTSGDPSSYNEQFF. CDR3 coding DNA: TGTGCCAGCACCTCCGGGGACCCTAGCTCCTACAATGAGCAGTTCTTC.

V is TRBV7-9 and J is TRBJ1-1, with D possibly being TRBD1 (5 bases). In germline, CDR1 is SEHNR, CDR2 FQNEAQ (reference sequence). The V gene lost 6 bases and the J gene lost 7 bases, with 15 bases spanning the gap. This CDR3 comprises 13 residues. The CDR3 sequence: CASSGTGTDEAFF. The DNA of the CDR3 is TGTGCCAGCAGTGGGACCGGGACCGATGAAGCTTTCTTT. Based on the CDR3 plus reference TRBV7-9 and TRBJ1-1, the full variable domain is DTGVSQNPRHKITKRGQNVTFRCDPISEHNRLYWYRQTLGQGPEFLTYFQNEAQLEKSRLLSDRFSAERPKGSFSTLEIQRTEQGDSAMYLCASSGTGTDEAFFGQGTRLTVV.

The rearrangement joins TRBV6-6 to TRBJ1-3; D gene ambiguous. Germline V gives CDR1 MNHNY, CDR2 SVGAGI (reference sequence). The CDR3 sequence is 14 residues long. V lost 6 bases and J 4 bases, leaving 13 bases between the germline ends. CDR3 sequence: CASSPLRGGNTIYF. The CDR3, as DNA: TGTGCCAGCAGCCCTCTTCGAGGCGGAAACACCATATATTTT.

Concerning this clone itself: The sample contains more than one DNA sequence encoding this CDR3. This chain uses TRBV28 with TRBJ2-3; no reliable D call. The germline gives CDR1 MDHEN, CDR2 SYDVKM. Trimming left V 4 bases short and J 0 bases short, with 5 bases between. The length of the CDR3 is 13 residues. The CDR3 DNA reads TGTGCCAGCAGTTCACCTAGCACAGATACGCAGTATTTT. As protein: CASSSPSTDTQYF.

The chain couples TRBV14 to TRBJ1-4; D is undetermined. Trimming left V 0 bases short and J 7 bases short, with 9 bases between. The CDR3 is made up of 14 amino acids. Germline CDR1 is SGHDN and CDR2 is FVKESK. The CDR3 DNA sequence: TGTGCCAGCAGCCAAGACGTGGGTGGTGAAAAACTGTTTTTT. This translates into CASSQDVGGEKLFF.

Concerning this clone itself: Other DNA sequences from this sample encode an identical CDR3 as well. CDR3 sequence: CASSLGQHTGELFF. The CDR3 nucleotides read TGCGCCAGCAGCTTGGGGCAGCACACCGGGGAGCTGTTTTTT. The gene calls are TRBV5-1 and TRBJ2-2; D gene uncertain. This CDR3 comprises 14 residues. V was cut by 0 bases and J by 3 bases, with 6 bases left in between. Germline values: CDR1 SGHRS, CDR2 YFSETQ.

The chain has TRBV7-2 and TRBJ2-3, with 13 bases lining up with TRBD2. This CDR3 region has 17 residues. Germline values: CDR1 SGHTA, CDR2 FQGNSA. J was trimmed by 2 bases and V by 1 base; bases with no gene match: 3. Here the CDR3 reads CASSLVGTSGTTDTQYF. The CDR3 DNA sequence: TGTGCCAGCAGCTTAGTTGGGACTAGCGGGACCACAGATACGCAGTATTTT.

This CDR3 reads CASSLTLSTDTQYF. CDR3 coding DNA: TGTGCCAGCAGCCTAACATTGAGCACAGATACGCAGTATTTT. V and J are TRBV7-2 and TRBJ2-3, with D unresolved. Germline assignment: CDR1 SGHTA and CDR2 FQGNSA. With 5 bases removed from V and 0 bases from J, the gap between germline ends came to 9 bases. CDR3 length equals 14 residues.

In this sample, this clone turned up once. V gene TRBV28 combines with J gene TRBJ2-1; 12 positions agree with TRBD2. Germline V lookup: CDR1 MDHEN, CDR2 SYDVKM. V trimming: 6 bases; J trimming: 4 bases; junction bases outside the gene matches: 7. This CDR3 has 16 amino acids. CDR3 coding DNA: TGTGCCAGCAGAAGACTAGCGGGAGTTTCGTACAATGAGCAGTTCTTC. The encoded protein is CASRRLAGVSYNEQFF.

The chain carries TRBV18 and TRBJ2-2, with TRBD2 as a possible D gene (5 bases). The CDR3 consists of 16 residues. The V gene's germline CDR1 is KGHSH and CDR2 LQKENI. Trimming removed 2 bases at V and 4 bases at J, with 14 bases between. The CDR3 protein is CASSPSPTGSTGELFF. The CDR3 DNA is TGTGCCAGCTCACCAAGCCCGACGGGGTCCACCGGGGAGCTGTTTTTT.

The sample holds one count of this clone. The chain uses TRBV30 and TRBJ1-1; D unresolved. Germline CDR1 GTSNPN, CDR2 SVGIG (reference sequence). V lost 2 bases and J lost 12, with 16 bases in between. The CDR3 covers 12 residues. CDR3 loop: CAWSLVPVDSFF. DNA of the CDR3: TGTGCCTGGAGTCTAGTCCCAGTTGATTCTTTCTTT. The full variable domain, rest sourced from reference TRBV30 and TRBJ1-1, is SQTIHQWPATLVQPVGSPLSLECTVEGTSNPNLYWYRQAAGRGLQLLFYSVGIGQISSEVPQNLSASRPQDRQFILSSKKLLLSDSGFYLCAWSLVPVDSFFGQGTRLTVV.

Concerning this clone itself: This same CDR3 is encoded by further DNA sequences in the sample. V and J are TRBV5-1 and TRBJ1-1; D gene uncertain. CDR3 length equals 14 residues. The germline gives CDR1 SGHRS, CDR2 YFSETQ. V gave up 0 bases and J gave up 0 bases, with 6 bases separating them. CDR3 protein: CASSLDRMNTEAFF. The CDR3 DNA follows: TGCGCCAGCAGCTTGGACAGAATGAACACTGAAGCTTTCTTT.

In this sample, this clone turned up once. The chain couples TRBV7-9 to TRBJ2-5; 11 nucleotides line up with TRBD2. Trimming removed 1 base from V and 5 bases from J; junction bases left unmatched: 12. The CDR3 loop spans 18 amino acids. Germline lookup yields CDR1 SEHNR and CDR2 FQNEAQ (reference sequence). This CDR3 reads CASSLGLLAGESRETQYF. The CDR3 nucleotides are TGTGCCAGCAGCTTAGGCCTACTAGCGGGAGAAAGTAGGGAGACCCAGTACTTC.

The CDR3 loop is CASSPPSPTGPQETQYF. The CDR3 DNA reads as TGTGCCAGCTCACCACCGAGCCCGACGGGGCCCCAAGAGACCCAGTACTTC. The chain links TRBV18 to TRBJ2-5; D tentatively fits TRBD1 or TRBD2 (5 bases each). Germline lookup yields CDR1 KGHSH and CDR2 LQKENI. V lost 0 bases to trimming and J lost 1 base, with 15 bases between them. The CDR3 totals 17 residues.

V and J are TRBV27 and TRBJ1-1, with 7 bases identical to TRBD1. Germline V gene data show CDR1 as MNHEY and CDR2 as SMNVEV (reference sequence). V was pared by 5 bases and J by 0 bases, with 6 bases of the junction left unmatched. The CDR3 is 15 amino acids. The CDR3 bases are TGTGCCAGCAGTCCCTCGAGGGGGCTGAACACTGAAGCTTTCTTT. Translation: CASSPSRGLNTEAFF.

The chain uses TRBV11-2 and TRBJ2-7, with 15 bases that match TRBD2. Germline V CDR1 and CDR2: SGHAT, FQNNGV. This CDR3 is 15 amino acids long. V shed 5 bases and J 7 bases; nucleotides not matched to a gene: 6. CDR3 DNA sequence: TGTGCCAGCAGCCCCCGGACTAGCGGGAGGGGTGAGCAGTACTTC. It encodes CASSPRTSGRGEQYF. The variable domain in full, completed from reference TRBV11-2 and TRBJ2-7, reads EAGVAQSPRYKIIEKRQSVAFWCNPISGHATLYWYQQILGQGPKLLIQFQNNGVVDDSQLPKDRFSAERLKGVDSTLKIQPAKLEDSAVYLCASSPRTSGRGEQYFGPGTRLTVT.